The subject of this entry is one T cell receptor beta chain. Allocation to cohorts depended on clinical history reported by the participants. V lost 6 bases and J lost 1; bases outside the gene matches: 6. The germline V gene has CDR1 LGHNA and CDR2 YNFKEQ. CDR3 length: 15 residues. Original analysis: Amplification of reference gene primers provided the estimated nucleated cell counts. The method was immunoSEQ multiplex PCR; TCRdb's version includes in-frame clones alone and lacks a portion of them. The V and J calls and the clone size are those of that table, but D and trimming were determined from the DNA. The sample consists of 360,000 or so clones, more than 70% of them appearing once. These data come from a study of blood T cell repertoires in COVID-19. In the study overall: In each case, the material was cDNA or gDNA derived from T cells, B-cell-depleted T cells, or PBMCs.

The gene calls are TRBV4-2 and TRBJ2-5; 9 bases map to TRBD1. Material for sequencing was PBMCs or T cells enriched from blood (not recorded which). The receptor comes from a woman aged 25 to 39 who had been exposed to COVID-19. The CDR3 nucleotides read TGTGCCAGCAGTGGGACAGGGTCACTCCAAGAGACCCAGTACTTC. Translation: CASSGTGSLQETQYF.